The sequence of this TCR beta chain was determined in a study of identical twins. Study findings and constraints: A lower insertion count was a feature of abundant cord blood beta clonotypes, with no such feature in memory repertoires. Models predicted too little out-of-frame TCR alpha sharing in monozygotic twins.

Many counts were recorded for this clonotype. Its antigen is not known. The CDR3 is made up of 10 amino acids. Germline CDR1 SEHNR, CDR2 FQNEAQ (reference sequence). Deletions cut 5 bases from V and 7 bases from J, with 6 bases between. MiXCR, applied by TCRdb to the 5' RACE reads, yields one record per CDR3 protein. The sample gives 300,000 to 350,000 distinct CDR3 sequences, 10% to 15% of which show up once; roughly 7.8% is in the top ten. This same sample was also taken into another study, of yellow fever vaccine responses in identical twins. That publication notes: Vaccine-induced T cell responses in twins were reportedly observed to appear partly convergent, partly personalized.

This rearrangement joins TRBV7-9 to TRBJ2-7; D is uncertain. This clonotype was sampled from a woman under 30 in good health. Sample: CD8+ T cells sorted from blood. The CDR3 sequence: CASSPEEQYF. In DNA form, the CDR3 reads TGTGCCAGCAGCCCCGAGGAGCAGTACTTC.